Below, one TCR beta chain is given with its context. The sample belongs to a study of T cell changes during pregnancy in multiple sclerosis. With 2 bases removed from V and 4 bases from J, the gap between germline ends came to 11 bases. The CDR3 covers 14 residues. Germline loops: CDR1 MNHEY, CDR2 SMNVEV (reference sequence). Assay: immunoSEQ multiplex PCR; the TCRdb copy retains only in-frame clones and omits some. The repertoire includes 45,000 or so clones, about 90% of them detected once, and roughly 9.1% sits in the top ten. This clonotype originated in a female donor with multiple sclerosis, enrolled in a pregnancy study. The source material was CD8+ T cells from peripheral blood mononuclear cells, sampled after pregnancy. The chain couples TRBV27 to TRBJ1-1; the D gene is possibly TRBD1 (5 bases). The CDR3 protein is CASSLMQGSTEAFF. The CDR3 nucleotides read TGTGCCAGCAGTTTAATGCAGGGAAGCACTGAAGCTTTCTTT.